This is a list of T cell receptor beta chains from one sample in a study of T cell responses to AZD1222 COVID-19 vaccine. Produced via immunoSEQ multiplex PCR; TCRdb's table is partial and in-frame only. This table holds about 130,000 clones, about 87% found once. The source was peripheral blood, collected on day 0 of AZD1222 vaccination. Receptors originate from an adult in good health. CDR3s leave out the opening cysteine and the closing phenylalanine or tryptophan.

TRBV6-1,ASSDRRRDRGSQPQH
TRBV11-2,ASSLRERETQY
TRBV4-2,ASSQATSGRGAHYEQY
TRBV11-3,ASSPTGQDEKLF
TRBV19,ASRDQDRPDQPQH
TRBV28,ASSLGDRGLGGYT
TRBV6-2/TRBV6-3,ASSRDGDSPNQPQH
TRBV2,ASKRDRPYEQY
TRBV6-5,ASSTAQDSPLH
TRBV4-3,ASSGQDLEQF
TRBV27,ASSSRVANEKLF
TRBV9,ASTHAASGVTYNEQF
TRBV2,ASSGSDRNQPQH
TRBV7-9,ASSLDGENGNTIY
TRBV4-2,ASSQRLADSYEQY
TRBV7-8,ASSHRRVNEKLF
TRBV10-3,AISKTSSTYNEQF
TRBV7-2,ASSLGFDNEQF
TRBV3-1/TRBV3-2,ASSQEGTGNEQF
TRBV18,ASSQPGLSSYEQY
TRBV30,AWSVVQGGYT
TRBV25-1,ASSPDRVHNEQF
TRBV5-1,ASSFQPGQSYEKLF
TRBV6-2/TRBV6-3,ASSPGRLMGYGYT